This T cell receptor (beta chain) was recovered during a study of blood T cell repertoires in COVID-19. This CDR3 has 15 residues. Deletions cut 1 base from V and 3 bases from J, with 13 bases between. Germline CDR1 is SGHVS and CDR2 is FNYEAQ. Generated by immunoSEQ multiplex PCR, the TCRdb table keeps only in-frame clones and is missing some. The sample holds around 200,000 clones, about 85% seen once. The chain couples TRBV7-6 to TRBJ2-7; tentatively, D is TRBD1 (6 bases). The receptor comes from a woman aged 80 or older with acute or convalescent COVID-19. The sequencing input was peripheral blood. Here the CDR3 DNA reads TGTGCCAGCAGCTTAGGCCAGGGACAATACTACGAGCAGTACTTC. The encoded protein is CASSLGQGQYYEQYF.